This TCR beta chain was captured by sequencing in a study of blood T cell repertoires in COVID-19. Study-wide context: In each case, the material was cDNA or gDNA derived from T cells, B-cell-depleted T cells, or PBMCs.

Concerning this clone itself: The same CDR3 is also encoded by other DNA sequences in this sample.

The CDR3 runs 13 residues. Germline V lookup: CDR1 MNHNS, CDR2 SASEGT. V was clipped by 3 bases and J by 2 bases, with 7 bases between them. Measured with immunoSEQ multiplex PCR; TCRdb has only the in-frame clones, and not every one. This table holds 250,000 to 300,000 clones, roughly 88% found once. The J gene is TRBJ1-2, the V gene TRBV6-1, with unresolved D. Sequenced: PBMCs or T cells enriched from blood (not recorded which). This clonotype was sampled from a woman in her 40s with acute COVID-19. CDR3 coding DNA: TGTGCCAGCAGTGAGGGAGGGAACTATGGCTACACCTTC. Translation: CASSEGGNYGYTF.